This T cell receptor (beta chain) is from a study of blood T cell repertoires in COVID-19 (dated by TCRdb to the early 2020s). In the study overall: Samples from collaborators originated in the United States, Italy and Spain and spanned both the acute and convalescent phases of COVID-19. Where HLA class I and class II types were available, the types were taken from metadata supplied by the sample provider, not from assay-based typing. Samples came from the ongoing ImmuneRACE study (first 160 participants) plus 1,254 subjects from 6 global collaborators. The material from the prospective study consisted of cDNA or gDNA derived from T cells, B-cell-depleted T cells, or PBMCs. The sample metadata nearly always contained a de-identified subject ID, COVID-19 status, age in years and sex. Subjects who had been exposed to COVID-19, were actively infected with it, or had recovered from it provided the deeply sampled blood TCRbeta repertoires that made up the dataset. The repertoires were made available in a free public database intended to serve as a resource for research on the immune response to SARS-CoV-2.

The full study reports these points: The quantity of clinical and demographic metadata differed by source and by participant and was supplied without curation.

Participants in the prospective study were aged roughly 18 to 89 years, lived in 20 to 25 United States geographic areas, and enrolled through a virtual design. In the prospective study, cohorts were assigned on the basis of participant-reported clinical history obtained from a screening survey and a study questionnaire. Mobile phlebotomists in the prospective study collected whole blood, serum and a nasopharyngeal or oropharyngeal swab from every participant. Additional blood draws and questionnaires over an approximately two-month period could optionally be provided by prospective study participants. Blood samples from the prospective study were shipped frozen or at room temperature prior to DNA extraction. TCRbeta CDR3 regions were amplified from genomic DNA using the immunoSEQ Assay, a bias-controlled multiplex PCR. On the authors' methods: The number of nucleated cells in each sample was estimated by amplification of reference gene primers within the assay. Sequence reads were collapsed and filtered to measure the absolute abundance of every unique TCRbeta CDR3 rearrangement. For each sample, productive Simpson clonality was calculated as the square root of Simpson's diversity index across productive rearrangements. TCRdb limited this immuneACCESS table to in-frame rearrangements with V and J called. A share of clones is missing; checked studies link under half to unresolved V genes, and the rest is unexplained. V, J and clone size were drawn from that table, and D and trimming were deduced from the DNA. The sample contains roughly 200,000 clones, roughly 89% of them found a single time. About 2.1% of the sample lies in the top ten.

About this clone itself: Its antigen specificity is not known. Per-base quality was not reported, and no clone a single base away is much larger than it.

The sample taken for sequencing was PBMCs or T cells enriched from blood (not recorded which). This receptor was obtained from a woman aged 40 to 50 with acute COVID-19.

Read as DNA, the sequence is TGTGCCAGCAGCTTGAAGGCAGGGGGCTACGATGGCTACACCTTC. This translates into CASSLKAGGYDGYTF. The sequence joins TRBV5-4 to TRBJ1-2; TRBD1 matches 8 bases in the middle. After removal of 1 base from V and 6 bases from J, the junction retains 8 bases not matched to a gene. The germline V gene (reference sequence) specifies SGHNT as CDR1 and YYREEE as CDR2. Its CDR3 holds 15 amino acids, cysteine through phenylalanine. The DNA shown is the 45-base CDR3, in frame from base 1.